The rows below give T cell receptor beta chains drawn from one sample of a study of T cell repertoires in ileal Crohn's disease. Using immunoSEQ multiplex PCR, the repertoire was profiled, and TCRdb retains in-frame clones only, with some absent. The sample includes 13,000 or so clones, around four fifths of them seen just once. The sequenced sample was ileal tissue. The receptors here all came from an adult with Crohn's disease. Each CDR3 is given with its conserved first and last residue. The order of the fields is CDR3 protein, CDR3 DNA, clone size, V gene, D gene, J gene. A D gene is named only where the DNA matches it firmly. Not every row has a clone size; where given, it reads once, few, many or a size class.

cdr3_aa: CAWTAGLGGTQYF
cdr3_nt: TGTGCCTGGACGGCGGGGCTTGGGGGTACGCAGTATTTT
clone_size: NA
v_call: TRBV30
d_call: NA
j_call: TRBJ2-3

cdr3_aa: CASRRGLAGDNEQFF
cdr3_nt: TGTGCCAGCAGGAGGGGGCTAGCGGGGGACAATGAGCAGTTCTTC
clone_size: NA
v_call: TRBV6-1
d_call: TRBD2
j_call: TRBJ2-1

cdr3_aa: CAAERGADTQYF
cdr3_nt: TGTGCCGCGGAGCGGGGGGCAGATACGCAGTATTTT
clone_size: few
v_call: TRBV30
d_call: TRBD2
j_call: TRBJ2-3

cdr3_aa: CASSTGYRLFF
cdr3_nt: TGTGCCAGTAGTACCGGGTACAGGCTGTTTTTT
clone_size: few
v_call: TRBV19
d_call: NA
j_call: TRBJ1-4

cdr3_aa: CAWRPGLASGELFF
cdr3_nt: TGTGCCTGGAGACCGGGACTAGCGTCCGGGGAGCTGTTTTTT
clone_size: NA
v_call: TRBV30
d_call: TRBD2
j_call: TRBJ2-2

cdr3_aa: CASSQQTAQNHEQYF
cdr3_nt: TGTGCCAGCAGCCAACAAACAGCCCAAAACCACGAGCAGTACTTC
clone_size: NA
v_call: TRBV14
d_call: NA
j_call: TRBJ2-7

cdr3_aa: CASSRGGVSGRAREQYF
cdr3_nt: TGTGCCAGCAGCCGAGGAGGGGTTAGCGGGAGGGCAAGGGAGCAGTACTTC
clone_size: NA
v_call: TRBV7-2
d_call: TRBD2
j_call: TRBJ2-7

cdr3_aa: CASSLYSPSGISYEQYF
cdr3_nt: TGTGCCAGCAGCTTATATTCTCCTAGCGGGATATCCTACGAGCAGTACTTC
clone_size: few
v_call: TRBV7-6
d_call: TRBD2
j_call: TRBJ2-7

cdr3_aa: CASSPTSGIVGNEQFF
cdr3_nt: TGTGCCAGCTCTCCGACTAGCGGGATTGTCGGCAATGAGCAGTTCTTC
clone_size: few
v_call: TRBV18
d_call: TRBD2
j_call: TRBJ2-1

cdr3_aa: CAWSTGQNTYGYTF
cdr3_nt: TGTGCCTGGAGTACGGGACAGAATACCTATGGCTACACCTTC
clone_size: few
v_call: TRBV30
d_call: TRBD1
j_call: TRBJ1-2

cdr3_aa: CSVLEPGSSPAEAFF
cdr3_nt: TGCAGCGTTTTAGAACCGGGGTCTTCCCCCGCTGAAGCTTTCTTT
clone_size: NA
v_call: TRBV29-1
d_call: NA
j_call: TRBJ1-1

cdr3_aa: CASSLGARGISYNEQFF
cdr3_nt: TGTGCCAGCAGCTTAGGGGCCCGGGGGATCTCCTACAATGAGCAGTTCTTC
clone_size: NA
v_call: TRBV11-3
d_call: NA
j_call: TRBJ2-1

cdr3_aa: CASSHNPDRHRGAFF
cdr3_nt: TGTGCCAGCAGTCACAACCCTGACAGGCACAGGGGAGCTTTCTTT
clone_size: NA
v_call: TRBV28
d_call: TRBD1
j_call: TRBJ1-1

cdr3_aa: CASSQGTSRPAETQYF
cdr3_nt: TGCGCCAGCAGCCAAGGGACTAGCAGACCAGCAGAGACCCAGTACTTC
clone_size: NA
v_call: TRBV4-1
d_call: TRBD2
j_call: TRBJ2-5

cdr3_aa: CAWSISSSQETQYF
cdr3_nt: TGTGCCTGGAGTATCTCTAGCTCCCAAGAGACCCAGTACTTC
clone_size: NA
v_call: TRBV30
d_call: NA
j_call: TRBJ2-5

cdr3_aa: CASSESTSLGLYEQYF
cdr3_nt: TGCGCCAGCAGTGAGTCGACTAGTTTAGGACTCTACGAGCAGTACTTC
clone_size: NA
v_call: TRBV10-2
d_call: NA
j_call: TRBJ2-7

cdr3_aa: CASSPLGDSKKLFF
cdr3_nt: TGTGCCAGCAGTCCCCTAGGGGACAGCAAAAAACTGTTTTTT
clone_size: NA
v_call: TRBV6-5
d_call: TRBD1
j_call: TRBJ1-4

cdr3_aa: CASSPQTGASYEQYF
cdr3_nt: TGTGCCAGCAGCCCTCAGACAGGAGCCTCCTACGAGCAGTACTTC
clone_size: NA
v_call: TRBV9
d_call: NA
j_call: TRBJ2-7

cdr3_aa: CASSPPGALTNYGYTF
cdr3_nt: TGTGCCAGCAGCCCCCCCGGAGCGCTGACTAACTATGGCTACACCTTC
clone_size: NA
v_call: TRBV7-3
d_call: NA
j_call: TRBJ1-2

cdr3_aa: CASSSSGTSGYNEQFF
cdr3_nt: TGTGCCAGCTCATCTTCCGGGACTAGCGGCTACAATGAGCAGTTCTTC
clone_size: NA
v_call: TRBV18
d_call: TRBD2
j_call: TRBJ2-1

cdr3_aa: CASRDDRGPQPQHF
cdr3_nt: TGTGCCAGCAGAGATGACAGGGGACCTCAGCCCCAGCATTTT
clone_size: NA
v_call: TRBV2
d_call: TRBD1
j_call: TRBJ1-5

cdr3_aa: CASSEPLRAGEAFF
cdr3_nt: TGTGCCAGCAGTGAACCCCTAAGGGCGGGTGAAGCTTTCTTT
clone_size: NA
v_call: TRBV6-1
d_call: NA
j_call: TRBJ1-1

cdr3_aa: CASSVNRQGRGETQYF
cdr3_nt: TGTGCCAGCAGTGTTAATAGACAGGGTCGGGGAGAGACCCAGTACTTC
clone_size: NA
v_call: TRBV6-6
d_call: TRBD1
j_call: TRBJ2-5

cdr3_aa: CASSPSGQGASNYGYTF
cdr3_nt: TGTGCCAGCTCACCTTCGGGACAGGGGGCGTCTAACTATGGCTACACCTTC
clone_size: NA
v_call: TRBV18
d_call: TRBD1
j_call: TRBJ1-2

cdr3_aa: CASSLEALGGGTEAFF
cdr3_nt: TGTGCCAGCAGCTTAGAGGCCCTTGGGGGGGGAACTGAAGCTTTCTTT
clone_size: once
v_call: TRBV11-2
d_call: NA
j_call: TRBJ1-1

cdr3_aa: CASSYRGGQPQHF
cdr3_nt: TGTGCCAGCAGTTATAGGGGGGGTCAGCCCCAGCATTTT
clone_size: NA
v_call: TRBV7-2
d_call: NA
j_call: TRBJ1-5

cdr3_aa: CASSIGYRYNSPLHF
cdr3_nt: TGTGCCAGCAGCATAGGGTACAGGTATAATTCACCCCTCCACTTT
clone_size: NA
v_call: TRBV21-1
d_call: NA
j_call: TRBJ1-6

cdr3_aa: CASGFMVALLETGTEAFF
cdr3_nt: TGTGCTAGTGGTTTTATGGTCGCGCTTCTTGAGACAGGGACTGAAGCTTTCTTT
clone_size: NA
v_call: TRBV12-5
d_call: TRBD1
j_call: TRBJ1-1

cdr3_aa: CASSRTSGGNEQYF
cdr3_nt: TGTGCCAGCAGTCGGACTAGCGGGGGAAACGAGCAGTACTTC
clone_size: NA
v_call: TRBV6-6
d_call: TRBD2
j_call: TRBJ2-7

cdr3_aa: CASSSRDRYNEQYF
cdr3_nt: TGTGCCAGCAGCTCAAGGGACAGATACAACGAGCAGTACTTC
clone_size: NA
v_call: TRBV7-2
d_call: TRBD1
j_call: TRBJ2-7

cdr3_aa: CASSDGRRGDTQYF
cdr3_nt: TGTGCCAGCAGTGACGGCAGAAGGGGAGATACGCAGTATTTT
clone_size: NA
v_call: TRBV6-1
d_call: NA
j_call: TRBJ2-3

cdr3_aa: CASSSPDSSYNEQFF
cdr3_nt: TGTGCCAGCAGCTCCCCCGACAGCTCCTACAATGAGCAGTTCTTC
clone_size: NA
v_call: TRBV7-6
d_call: NA
j_call: TRBJ2-1

cdr3_aa: CASSWGRGSTEAFF
cdr3_nt: TGTGCCAGCAGTTGGGGCAGGGGATCCACTGAAGCTTTCTTT
clone_size: NA
v_call: TRBV27
d_call: NA
j_call: TRBJ1-1

cdr3_aa: CASSPYSGDHGYTF
cdr3_nt: TGTGCCAGCAGCCCCTACAGCGGGGACCATGGCTACACCTTC
clone_size: NA
v_call: TRBV5-6
d_call: NA
j_call: TRBJ1-2

cdr3_aa: CASSEYGMEVEQYF
cdr3_nt: TGTGCCAGCAGTGAATATGGGATGGAGGTTGAGCAGTACTTC
clone_size: NA
v_call: TRBV6-1
d_call: NA
j_call: TRBJ2-7

cdr3_aa: CATVVGPYGYTF
cdr3_nt: TGTGCCACCGTCGTGGGCCCCTATGGCTACACCTTC
clone_size: NA
v_call: TRBV2
d_call: NA
j_call: TRBJ1-2

cdr3_aa: CASSRQDNEKLFF
cdr3_nt: TGTGCCAGCAGCCGCCAGGATAATGAAAAACTGTTTTTT
clone_size: NA
v_call: TRBV11-3
d_call: NA
j_call: TRBJ1-4

cdr3_aa: CASSHLEGRRGNTDTQYF
cdr3_nt: TGTGCCAGCAGCCATCTCGAAGGGCGACGGGGGAACACAGATACGCAGTATTTT
clone_size: NA
v_call: TRBV28
d_call: NA
j_call: TRBJ2-3

cdr3_aa: CASSLTVGGGRKTEAFF
cdr3_nt: TGTGCCAGCAGCTTAACAGTTGGTGGAGGACGTAAGACTGAAGCTTTCTTT
clone_size: NA
v_call: TRBV11-2
d_call: NA
j_call: TRBJ1-1

cdr3_aa: CSVERGGYNEQFF
cdr3_nt: TGCAGCGTTGAACGGGGGGGCTACAATGAGCAGTTCTTC
clone_size: NA
v_call: TRBV29-1
d_call: TRBD2
j_call: TRBJ2-1

cdr3_aa: CASSSGQGSYEQYF
cdr3_nt: TGCGCCAGCAGCTCGGGACAGGGTTCCTACGAGCAGTACTTC
clone_size: NA
v_call: TRBV5-1
d_call: TRBD1
j_call: TRBJ2-7

cdr3_aa: CASSPYTGATNTEAFF
cdr3_nt: TGTGCCAGCAGTCCGTACACAGGGGCGACGAACACTGAAGCTTTCTTT
clone_size: NA
v_call: TRBV27
d_call: TRBD1
j_call: TRBJ1-1

cdr3_aa: CALSPGYTF
cdr3_nt: TGTGCCCTAAGCCCCGGTTACACCTTC
clone_size: NA
v_call: TRBV7-9
d_call: NA
j_call: TRBJ1-2

cdr3_aa: CASSDPTGANQPQHF
cdr3_nt: TGCGCCAGCAGTGATCCCACAGGGGCAAATCAGCCCCAGCATTTT
clone_size: NA
v_call: TRBV10-2
d_call: TRBD1
j_call: TRBJ1-5

cdr3_aa: CASRGLADEQYF
cdr3_nt: TGTGCCAGCAGGGGGCTAGCGGACGAGCAGTACTTC
clone_size: NA
v_call: TRBV11-3
d_call: TRBD2
j_call: TRBJ2-7